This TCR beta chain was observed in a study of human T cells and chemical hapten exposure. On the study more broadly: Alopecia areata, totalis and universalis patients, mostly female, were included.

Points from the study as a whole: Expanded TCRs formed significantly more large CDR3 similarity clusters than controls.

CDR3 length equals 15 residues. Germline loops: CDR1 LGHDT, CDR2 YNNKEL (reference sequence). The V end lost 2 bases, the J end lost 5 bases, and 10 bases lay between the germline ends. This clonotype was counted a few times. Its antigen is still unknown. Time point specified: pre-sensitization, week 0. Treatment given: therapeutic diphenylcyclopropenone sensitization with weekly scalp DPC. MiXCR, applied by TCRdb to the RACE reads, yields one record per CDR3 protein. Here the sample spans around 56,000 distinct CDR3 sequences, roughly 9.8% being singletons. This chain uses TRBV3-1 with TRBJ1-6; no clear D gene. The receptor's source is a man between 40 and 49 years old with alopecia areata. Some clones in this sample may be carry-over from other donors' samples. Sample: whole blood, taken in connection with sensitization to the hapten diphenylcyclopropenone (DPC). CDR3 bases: TGTGCCAGCAGCCAAACCTTTAGTAATAATTCACCCCTCCACTTT. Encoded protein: CASSQTFSNNSPLHF.